This record looks at one TCR beta chain sequence and its context. The data were taken from a study of blood T cell repertoires in COVID-19. The overall study: Acute and convalescent COVID-19 samples came from the United States, Italy and Spain. T cells, B-cell-depleted T cells, or PBMCs supplied cDNA or gDNA.

Original analysis: The authors estimated nucleated cell counts from reference gene primer amplification. Generated by immunoSEQ multiplex PCR, the TCRdb table keeps only in-frame clones and is missing some. The DNA gave D and trimming, while V, J and clone size come from that table. The table includes some 200,000 clones, around 80% detected once. The CDR3 totals 17 residues. V dropped 4 bases and J dropped 2; count of bases not matched to a gene: 7. The germline CDR1 and CDR2 sequences are SGHDN and FVKESK. Sequencing was performed on peripheral blood. The receptor comes from a woman of 80 years or more with COVID-19, enrolled during active disease. The gene calls are TRBV14 and TRBJ2-6; 8 bases map to TRBD1. The DNA of the CDR3 is TGTGCCAGCAGCCCCGGACAGGGAATTGCTGGGGCCAACGTCCTGACTTTC. Residues: CASSPGQGIAGANVLTF.